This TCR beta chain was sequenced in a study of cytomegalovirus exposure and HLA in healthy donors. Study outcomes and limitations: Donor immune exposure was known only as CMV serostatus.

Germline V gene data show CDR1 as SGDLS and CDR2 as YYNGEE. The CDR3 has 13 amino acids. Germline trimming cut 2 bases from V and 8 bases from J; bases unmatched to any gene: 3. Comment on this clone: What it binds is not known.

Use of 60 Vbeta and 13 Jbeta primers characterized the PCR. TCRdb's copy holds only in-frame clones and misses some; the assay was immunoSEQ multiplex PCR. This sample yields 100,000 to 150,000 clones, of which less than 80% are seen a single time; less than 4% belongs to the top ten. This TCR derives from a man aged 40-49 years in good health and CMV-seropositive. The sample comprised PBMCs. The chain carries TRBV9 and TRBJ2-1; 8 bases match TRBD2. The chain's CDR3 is CASSVSGNHEQFF. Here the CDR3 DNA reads TGTGCCAGCAGCGTTAGCGGGAACCATGAGCAGTTCTTC.